The 17 T cell receptor beta chains listed next were all sequenced from one sample in a study of T cells in Graves' hyperthyroidism and ophthalmopathy. Researchers took RNA transcripts and amplified the TCR beta CDR3 regions from them. RT-PCR in the first round (using the HTBI primer set) targeted the TCR CDR3. Using its own MiXCR run on the multiplex PCR reads, TCRdb lists one record per CDR3 protein. The sample has 500,000 to 650,000 distinct CDR3 sequences; about 15% are singletons. The sample comprised blood. The receptors stem from a woman aged 18-30 years with Graves' ophthalmopathy.

This clonotype came up many times. V and J are TRBV29-1 and TRBJ2-5; tentative D call: TRBD2 (5 bases). The CDR3 totals 12 residues. Germline lookup yields CDR1 SQVTM and CDR2 ANQGSEA. V lost 4 bases, J lost 5 bases, and 11 bases lay in between. The CDR3 region has the DNA TGCAGCGTTGGTTTCCGAGGGGAGACCCAGTACTTC. Translation gives CSVGFRGETQYF.

This clonotype was seen at least ten times. The chain employs TRBV3-1 and TRBJ1-2; TRBD1 matches at 7 bases. The V gene end was trimmed by 0 bases and the J gene end by 6 bases; junction bases not matched to a gene: 13. CDR3 length: 17 residues. Germline assignment: CDR1 LGHDT and CDR2 YNNKEL (reference sequence). In nucleotides, the CDR3 is TGTGCCAGCAGCCAAGACCGGCAGACAGGGCCGCGGAATGGCTACACCTTC. Its protein is CASSQDRQTGPRNGYTF. The entire variable domain, with the rest obtained from reference TRBV3-1 and TRBJ1-2, is as follows: DTAVSQTPKYLVTQMGNDKSIKCEQNLGHDTMYWYKQDSKKFLKIMFSYNNKELIINETVPNRFSPKSPDKAHLNLHINSLELGDSAVYFCASSQDRQTGPRNGYTFGSGTRLTVV.

This clonotype has a count of ten or more. The rearrangement uses TRBV3-1 and TRBJ2-5; D is uncertain. CDR1 and CDR2 (germline): LGHDT, YNNKEL (reference sequence). V dropped 4 bases and J dropped 4 bases, with 7 bases sitting between them. The CDR3 spans 12 residues. This CDR3 reads CASSRARETQYF. In DNA, the CDR3 is TGTGCCAGCAGCCGAGCTAGAGAGACCCAGTACTTC.

This clonotype came up many times. This chain links TRBV28 with TRBJ2-1; 9 positions agree with TRBD1. The CDR3 runs to 17 residues. V lost 6 bases to trimming and J lost 3 bases; unmatched junction nucleotides: 12. From germline, CDR1 is MDHEN and CDR2 SYDVKM. CDR3 loop: CASRSYGGTGNYNEQFF. The CDR3 region has the DNA TGTGCCAGCAGATCCTACGGGGGGACAGGGAACTACAATGAGCAGTTCTTC.

The rearrangement links TRBV27 to TRBJ2-7, with TRBD1 as a possible D gene (6 bases). This CDR3 is 14 amino acids long. The ends were cut back, 3 bases at V and 2 bases at J, with 11 bases in the middle. CDR1 and CDR2 from the germline V gene are MNHEY and SMNVEV (reference sequence). The CDR3 region has the DNA TGTGCCAGCAGTTTCCTCGGACAGACCTACGAGCAGTACTTC. Protein sequence: CASSFLGQTYEQYF.

There are a few counts of this clonotype. V usage is TRBV6-6 and J usage is TRBJ2-1; 7 bases fit TRBD1. With 2 bases clipped from V and 4 bases from J, the junction kept 2 bases outside the gene matches. CDR3 length: 14 amino acids. Germline-derived CDR1 and CDR2 are MNHNY and SVGAGI (reference sequence). This chain's CDR3 is CASSYRDSYNEQFF. CDR3 in DNA: TGTGCCAGCAGTTACCGGGACAGTTACAATGAGCAGTTCTTC.

This clonotype has at least ten counts. The genes are TRBV11-2 and TRBJ1-5; TRBD1 might be the D (5 bases). The CDR3 has 16 amino acids. V was cut by 1 base and J by 0 bases, with 10 bases left in between. Germline loops: CDR1 SGHAT, CDR2 FQNNGV. The CDR3 DNA follows: TGTGCCAGCAGCTTAGGGGGCGCATTTAGCAATCAGCCCCAGCATTTT. This gives the protein CASSLGGAFSNQPQHF.

The chain carries TRBV12-3 or TRBV12-4 and TRBJ1-5; 7 bases match TRBD1. This CDR3 has 13 amino acids. V was clipped by 8 bases and J by 5 bases; unmatched bases: 6. The CDR3 sequence: CASQGGGDQPQHF. The CDR3 coding sequence is TGTGCCAGCCAGGGGGGGGGGGATCAGCCCCAGCATTTT.

This clonotype was detected once. The genes are TRBV11-1 and TRBJ2-2, with 14 nucleotides matching TRBD2. Germline V gene lookup returns CDR1 SGHAT and CDR2 FQDESV (reference sequence). V gave up 4 bases and J gave up 4 bases; unmatched junction bases: 5. The CDR3 covers 17 residues. The CDR3 nucleotides are TGTGCCAGCAGCTACGGGACTAGCGGGAGAGGCACCGGGGAGCTGTTTTTT. Protein: CASSYGTSGRGTGELFF.

In this sample, this clonotype turned up many times. V is TRBV11-2 and J is TRBJ1-1, with D unresolved. The CDR3 length is 13 residues. Trimming stripped 5 bases from V and 4 bases from J, with 11 bases between. Germline loops: CDR1 SGHAT, CDR2 FQNNGV. CDR3 coding DNA: TGTGCCAGCAGCACTCGCACCACCACTGAAGCTTTCTTT. Translating gives CASSTRTTTEAFF.

This clonotype was counted between two and nine times. The chain has TRBV7-2 and TRBJ1-1, with D maybe TRBD1 (5 bases). V was clipped by 8 bases and J by 3 bases, with 16 bases between them. Germline V gene lookup returns CDR1 SGHTA and CDR2 FQGNSA. This CDR3 contains 14 residues. As DNA, the CDR3 is TGTGCCAGCGGGGCAGACTCGGGGCACACTGAAGCTTTCTTT. Translated, it gives CASGADSGHTEAFF.

This clonotype was detected ten times or more. This chain joins TRBV7-2 and TRBJ2-3; a weak D match, TRBD2 (6 bases). V was clipped by 2 bases and J by 2 bases, with 17 bases between them. Germline loops: CDR1 SGHTA, CDR2 FQGNSA. The CDR3 sequence is 17 residues long. Here the CDR3 DNA reads TGTGCCAGCAGCTTAATAAGTGGCGGGGACCTCACAGATACGCAGTATTTT. Amino acid sequence: CASSLISGGDLTDTQYF.

V gene TRBV3-1 combines with J gene TRBJ2-7; the D gene could be TRBD1 or TRBD2 (5 bases each). V lost 5 bases and J lost 3, with 14 bases in between. This CDR3 has 14 amino acids. Germline CDR1 LGHDT, CDR2 YNNKEL (reference sequence). CDR3 in DNA: TGTGCCAGCAGCTCCCAACTAGGGGACTACGAGCAGTACTTC. Protein sequence: CASSSQLGDYEQYF.

This clonotype was picked up a small number of times. The chain has TRBV7-3 and TRBJ2-2, with 10 positions matching TRBD1. This CDR3 is 15 amino acids long. Losses at the gene ends were 5 bases for V and 7 bases for J; bases not matched to a gene: 7. Germline CDR1 reads SGHTA; CDR2 reads FQGTGA. In DNA, the CDR3 is TGTGCCAGCAGCCAGGGACAGGGGATGGGCGGGGAGCTGTTTTTT. As protein: CASSQGQGMGGELFF.

This clonotype was seen repeatedly, ten times or more. The chain uses TRBV20-1 and TRBJ2-2; D is ambiguous. Per germline, CDR1 DFQATT and CDR2 SNEGSKA (reference sequence). Deletions cut 3 bases from V and 6 bases from J, with 11 bases between. The CDR3 consists of 13 residues. The CDR3 coding sequence is TGCAGTGCTAGGGACCCCCGACCCGGGGAGCTGTTTTTT. This codes for CSARDPRPGELFF.

The rearrangement links TRBV3-1 to TRBJ2-6; 9 positions agree with TRBD1. V shed 8 bases and J 1 base; nucleotides not matched to a gene: 15. The length of the CDR3 is 19 residues. Germline loops: CDR1 LGHDT, CDR2 YNNKEL (reference sequence). CDR3 region: CASSPLAGQGSSGANVLTF. CDR3 in DNA: TGTGCCAGCTCACCACTGGCGGGACAGGGTTCGTCTGGGGCCAACGTCCTGACTTTC. Filled out from reference TRBV3-1 and TRBJ2-6, the complete variable domain reads DTAVSQTPKYLVTQMGNDKSIKCEQNLGHDTMYWYKQDSKKFLKIMFSYNNKELIINETVPNRFSPKSPDKAHLNLHINSLELGDSAVYFCASSPLAGQGSSGANVLTFGAGSRLTVL.

Comments on this clonotype: A single base separates this from a much larger clone, so it may be a read error. V is TRBV24-1 and J is TRBJ1-1; a weak D match, TRBD1 (6 bases). The CDR3 runs 13 residues. V lost 7 bases to trimming and J lost 5 bases, with 13 bases between them. Per germline, CDR1 KGHDR and CDR2 SFDVKD. The CDR3 loop reads CATRGRGGTEAFF. The CDR3, as DNA: TGTGCCACCAGGGGCAGGGGAGGGACTGAAGCTTTCTTT.